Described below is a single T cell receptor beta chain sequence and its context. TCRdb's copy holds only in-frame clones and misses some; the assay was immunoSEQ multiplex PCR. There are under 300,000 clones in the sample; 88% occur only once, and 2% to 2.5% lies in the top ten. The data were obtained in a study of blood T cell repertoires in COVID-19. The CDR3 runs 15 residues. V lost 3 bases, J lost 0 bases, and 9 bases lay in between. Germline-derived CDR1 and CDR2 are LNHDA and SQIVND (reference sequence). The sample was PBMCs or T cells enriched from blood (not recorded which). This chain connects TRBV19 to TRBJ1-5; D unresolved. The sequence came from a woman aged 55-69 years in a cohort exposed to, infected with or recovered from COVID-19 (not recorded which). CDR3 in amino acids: CASSMLDYSNQPQHF. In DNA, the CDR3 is TGTGCCAGTAGTATGCTAGACTATAGCAATCAGCCCCAGCATTTT.